The 19 T cell receptor beta chains below all came from one sample that was sequenced in a study of blood T cell repertoires in COVID-19. The repertoire was sequenced with immunoSEQ multiplex PCR; TCRdb's copy has only in-frame clones and lacks some. In the table there are roughly 150,000 clones, approximately 86% of which are singletons. Sequenced sample: peripheral blood. These TCRs come from a woman aged 80 or over with COVID-19, enrolled during active disease.

This chain joins TRBV4-3 and TRBJ1-4; no definite D call. V lost 1 base and J lost 8, with 8 bases in between. CDR1 and CDR2 from the germline V gene are LGHNA and YSLEER. This CDR3 region has 13 residues. CDR3 coding DNA: TGCGCCAGCAGCCAAGGCGAGGGCGAAAAACTGTTTTTT. As protein: CASSQGEGEKLFF.

The chain carries TRBV27 and TRBJ2-6; 10 nucleotides match TRBD1. Trimming took 5 bases from V and 2 from J; bases not matched to a gene: 3. This CDR3 contains 16 residues. The germline gives CDR1 MNHEY, CDR2 SMNVEV (reference sequence). In DNA, the CDR3 is TGTGCCAGCAGTAGACAGGGGGCAACTGGGGCCAACGTCCTGACTTTC. Its translation: CASSRQGATGANVLTF.

The gene calls are TRBV7-9 and TRBJ1-4; 11 positions match TRBD1. The germline CDR1 and CDR2 sequences are SEHNR and FQNEAQ (reference sequence). This CDR3 is built from 17 residues. The V gene end was trimmed by 3 bases and the J gene end by 3 bases; junction bases not matched to a gene: 6. The CDR3, as DNA: TGTGCCAGCAGCTTGGGGACAGGGGGGCCGGCTAATGAAAAACTGTTTTTT. It encodes CASSLGTGGPANEKLFF.

This clone was seen once. The chain combines TRBV19 with TRBJ2-2; TRBD2 might be the D (6 bases). Germline V lookup: CDR1 LNHDA, CDR2 SQIVND (reference sequence). Trimming shortened V by 10 bases and J by 0 bases, and 18 bases separated the two germline ends. The CDR3 covers 16 residues. The CDR3 coding sequence is TGTGCCACGAACCCCCAGGGCGGGGCGAACACCGGGGAGCTGTTTTTT. Protein sequence: CATNPQGGANTGELFF.

This clone has just a few counts. The CDR3 DNA reads TGTGCCAGCAGTGGTGTGACAGGGGTTTCCAAAAACATTCAGTACTTC. Its translation is CASSGVTGVSKNIQYF. The chain carries TRBV2 and TRBJ2-4, with 8 bases matching TRBD1. From germline, CDR1 is SNHLY and CDR2 FYNNEI. Germline trimming cut 4 bases from V and 2 bases from J; bases unmatched to any gene: 7. The CDR3 is 16 residues long. The full variable domain, with the rest looked up from reference TRBV2 and TRBJ2-4, is EPEVTQTPSHQVTQMGQEVILRCVPISNHLYFYWYRQILGQKVEFLVSFYNNEISEKSEIFDDQFSVERPDGSNFTLKIRSTKLEDSAMYFCASSGVTGVSKNIQYFGAGTRLSVL.

The chain joins TRBV14 to TRBJ1-6, with TRBD1 as a possible D gene (5 bases). Trimming shortened V by 5 bases and J by 14 bases, and 25 bases separated the two germline ends. The CDR3 loop spans 16 amino acids. Germline V gene data show CDR1 as SGHDN and CDR2 as FVKESK. The CDR3 reads CASSARGGSRQAALHF. CDR3 sequence (DNA): TGTGCCAGCAGCGCCCGGGGGGGGAGCCGGCAAGCGGCCCTCCACTTT.

The chain joins TRBV28 to TRBJ1-2; D unresolved. V lost 4 bases and J lost 8, with 14 bases in between. The CDR3 loop spans 13 amino acids. Germline CDR1 is MDHEN and CDR2 is SYDVKM. This CDR3 reads CASSSPGPGGYTF. The CDR3 DNA is TGTGCCAGCAGTTCCCCAGGACCGGGAGGCTACACCTTC.

The J gene is TRBJ1-1, the V gene TRBV28, with D perhaps matching TRBD1 (5 bases). Germline V gene sequence: CDR1 MDHEN, CDR2 SYDVKM. This CDR3 has 16 residues. V was trimmed by 0 bases and J by 3 bases, leaving 14 bases between them. The CDR3 reads CASSLWAGQGDTEAFF. The CDR3 DNA sequence: TGTGCCAGCAGTTTATGGGCGGGGCAGGGAGACACTGAAGCTTTCTTT.

This rearrangement joins TRBV7-2 to TRBJ1-1; D is uncertain. The CDR3 is made up of 14 amino acids. Germline V gene sequence: CDR1 SGHTA, CDR2 FQGNSA. Trimming took 2 bases from V and 5 from J, leaving 12 bases between them. The CDR3 spells CASSLPPARTEAFF. In DNA, the CDR3 is TGTGCCAGCAGCTTACCCCCGGCGAGGACTGAAGCTTTCTTT.

The chain links TRBV28 to TRBJ2-6; 7 bases are shared with TRBD2. The CDR3 length is 16 residues. The germline V gene has CDR1 MDHEN and CDR2 SYDVKM. The ends lost 2 bases at V and 2 bases at J; junction bases unmatched: 3. CDR3: CASSLGGGTGANVLTF. The CDR3 bases are TGTGCCAGCAGTTTAGGGGGGGGAACTGGGGCCAACGTCCTGACTTTC.

The genes are TRBV27 and TRBJ2-3; D not certain. The CDR3 is 12 residues long. Per germline, CDR1 MNHEY and CDR2 SMNVEV (reference sequence). V lost 6 bases and J lost 6, with 10 bases in between. The CDR3 DNA sequence: TGTGCCAGCAGCATACTCCGGGATACGCAGTATTTT. Translating it yields CASSILRDTQYF.

This clone was recorded only once. The rearrangement uses TRBV6-5 and TRBJ2-3; D remains ambiguous. The germline V and J ends were trimmed by 6 bases and 0 bases, with 13 bases remaining between them. CDR3 length: 15 amino acids. Germline V lookup: CDR1 MNHEY, CDR2 SVGAGI. The CDR3 DNA reads as TGTGCCAGCAGCCTCGCTGAGGCGAGCACAGATACGCAGTATTTT. It codes for CASSLAEASTDTQYF.

This chain joins TRBV27 and TRBJ1-2, with 11 bases identical to TRBD1. V gave up 5 bases and J gave up 4 bases; unmatched junction bases: 6. Germline loops: CDR1 MNHEY, CDR2 SMNVEV (reference sequence). The CDR3 covers 15 residues. CDR3 region: CASSPRTGGGYGYTF. The DNA for the CDR3 is TGTGCCAGCAGTCCAAGGACAGGGGGCGGCTATGGCTACACCTTC.

V gene TRBV18 combines with J gene TRBJ1-1, with D unclear. This CDR3 is built from 14 residues. Per germline, CDR1 KGHSH and CDR2 LQKENI. Trimming cost V 0 bases and J 5 bases, with 10 bases left between them. CDR3 in amino acids: CASSPPGLATEAFF. The CDR3 bases are TGTGCCAGCTCACCACCTGGTTTGGCTACTGAAGCTTTCTTT.

The CDR3 sequence is CASSVTGNDETQYF. The CDR3 DNA reads TGTGCCAGCAGCGTTACAGGGAATGACGAGACCCAGTACTTC. This chain connects TRBV9 to TRBJ2-5; a possible D gene is TRBD1 (6 bases). The germline CDR1 and CDR2 sequences are SGDLS and YYNGEE. This CDR3 contains 14 residues. V lost 2 bases and J 5 bases, leaving 13 bases between the germline ends.

The CDR3 DNA reads as TGTGCCAGCAGGACAGGGGTCGGGGAGCTGTTTTTT. Translation: CASRTGVGELFF. V gene TRBV28 combines with J gene TRBJ2-2; 8 nucleotides align to TRBD1. CDR1 and CDR2 from the germline V gene are MDHEN and SYDVKM. The V and J ends lost 6 bases and 7 bases, in that order; junction bases with no gene match: 1. CDR3 length: 12 residues.

This sequence joins TRBV4-3 and TRBJ2-7, with unresolved D. CDR1 and CDR2 from the germline V gene are LGHNA and YSLEER. This CDR3 comprises 14 residues. V lost 0 bases to trimming and J lost 1 base, with 7 bases between them. This CDR3 reads CASSQEAHSYEQYF. The CDR3 DNA reads TGCGCCAGCAGCCAAGAGGCTCATTCCTACGAGCAGTACTTC.

The J gene is TRBJ1-4, the V gene TRBV5-6; TRBD1 matches at 7 bases. The CDR3 loop spans 14 amino acids. V dropped 8 bases and J dropped 3; count of bases not matched to a gene: 7. CDR1 and CDR2 (germline): SGHDT, YYEEEE. Here the CDR3 DNA reads TGTGCCAGTGGTCGGACAGGCTCTAATGAAAAACTGTTTTTT. It is translated as CASGRTGSNEKLFF. Using reference TRBV5-6 and TRBJ1-4 for the parts outside the CDR3, the full variable domain is DAGVTQSPTHLIKTRGQQVTLRCSPKSGHDTVSWYQQALGQGPQFIFQYYEEEERQRGNFPDRFSGHQFPNYSSELNVNALLLGDSALYLCASGRTGSNEKLFFGSGTQLSVL.

This clone was counted a few times. The rearrangement joins TRBV4-3 to TRBJ1-4, with D uncertain. The CDR3 loop spans 15 amino acids. Germline V gene data show CDR1 as LGHNA and CDR2 as YSLEER. The V and J ends lost 1 base and 8 bases respectively, with 14 bases between them. The CDR3 DNA reads as TGCGCCAGCAGCCAAGTAGGTTCGGGGAGCGAAAAACTGTTTTTT. It translates to CASSQVGSGSEKLFF.